Each of the 27 T cell receptor beta chains below was sequenced from the same sample in a study of human T cells and chemical hapten exposure (dated by TCRdb to about 2021). Total RNA was isolated from unfractionated whole blood collected in Tempus Blood RNA tubes. Receptors were amplified or captured by 5' RACE. Sequenced using an Illumina MiSeq. Starting from the raw public reads, TCRdb applied fastp trimming at Q25, assembled clones with MiXCR and retained in-frame beta chains. CDR3 protein sequences are deduplicated, and each keeps its most common genes and DNA. The sample table records approximately 140,000 distinct CDR3 sequences; over 3.5% of these occur just once. The ten most abundant clones make up over 1.1% of the sample. All receptors come from a female donor in good health.

This clonotype was found many times. The V and J genes are TRBV3-1 and TRBJ2-5, with D perhaps TRBD1 (6 bases). This CDR3 contains 13 residues. Trimming shortened V by 4 bases and J by 6 bases, and 12 bases separated the two germline ends. The V gene's germline CDR1 is LGHDT and CDR2 YNNKEL (reference sequence). The CDR3 region has the DNA TGTGCCAGCAGCCTGGTCAGGGGAAAGACCCAGTACTTC. Amino acid sequence: CASSLVRGKTQYF.

This clonotype was recorded at least ten times. The V and J genes are TRBV6-2 or TRBV6-3 and TRBJ2-1; 8 bases agree with TRBD2. CDR1 MNHEY and CDR2 SVGEGT come from the germline V gene. V trimming: 5 bases; J trimming: 3 bases; junction bases outside the gene matches: 9. The CDR3 has 16 residues. Here the CDR3 DNA reads TGTGCCAGCAGTACCATCTCGGGGGGGGACTACAATGAGCAGTTCTTC. Amino acid sequence: CASSTISGGDYNEQFF.

The rearrangement links TRBV6-6 to TRBJ2-2; 9 nucleotides match TRBD1. The CDR3 loop spans 15 amino acids. The J segment lost 6 bases and the V segment lost 5 bases, leaving 7 bases of the junction unmatched. Germline CDR1 reads MNHNY; CDR2 reads SVGAGI (reference sequence). The CDR3 protein is CASSPQGAFAGELFF. CDR3 in DNA: TGTGCCAGCAGTCCACAGGGGGCGTTCGCCGGGGAGCTGTTTTTT.

The rearrangement links TRBV3-1 to TRBJ2-1, with D perhaps assigned TRBD1 or TRBD2 (6 bases each). V lost 1 base and J 3 bases, leaving 10 bases between the germline ends. This CDR3 comprises 15 residues. From germline, CDR1 is LGHDT and CDR2 YNNKEL (reference sequence). DNA of the CDR3: TGTGCCAGCAGCCAAGGGAGGGGGTGCTACAATGAGCAGTTCTTC. It codes for CASSQGRGCYNEQFF.

This clonotype was recorded many times. J is TRBJ2-3 and V is TRBV20-1, with 8 bases fitting TRBD2. The CDR3 length is 15 residues. CDR1 DFQATT and CDR2 SNEGSKA come from the germline V gene (reference sequence). V was clipped by 6 bases and J by 2 bases; unmatched bases: 10. CDR3 in amino acids: CSAKSGGANTDTQYF. CDR3 nucleotides: TGCAGTGCCAAGTCGGGGGGGGCGAACACAGATACGCAGTATTTT.

In this sample, this clonotype turned up a few times. This sequence joins TRBV29-1 and TRBJ1-4, with a weak D call TRBD1 (6 bases). Germline loops: CDR1 SQVTM, CDR2 ANQGSEA. V was trimmed by 6 bases and J by 7 bases, leaving 21 bases between them. The length of the CDR3 is 15 residues. DNA for the CDR3: TGCAGCGTACTAAAAGAGACAGGTTACGCTGAAAAACTGTTTTTT. As protein: CSVLKETGYAEKLFF.

This clonotype was counted many times. The V and J genes are TRBV10-3 and TRBJ2-7, with D tentatively TRBD1 (6 bases). The CDR3 spans 14 residues. From germline, CDR1 is ENHRY and CDR2 SYGVKD. Trimming stripped 6 bases from V and 2 bases from J, with 14 bases between. The CDR3 loop reads CAIRPRDKAYEQYF. CDR3 bases: TGTGCCATCAGGCCGAGGGACAAAGCCTACGAGCAGTACTTC.

This clonotype was recorded many times. The rearrangement joins TRBV11-2 to TRBJ2-5, with D possibly called TRBD1 or TRBD2 (5 bases each). The CDR3 loop spans 16 amino acids. Germline V CDR1 and CDR2: SGHAT, FQNNGV. V lost 2 bases to trimming and J lost 6 bases, with 19 bases between them. This CDR3 is CASSLSGGPFGKTQYF. In nucleotides, the CDR3 is TGTGCCAGCAGCTTATCTGGGGGACCCTTTGGAAAGACCCAGTACTTC. Variable domain in full (rest from reference TRBV11-2 and TRBJ2-5): EAGVAQSPRYKIIEKRQSVAFWCNPISGHATLYWYQQILGQGPKLLIQFQNNGVVDDSQLPKDRFSAERLKGVDSTLKIQPAKLEDSAVYLCASSLSGGPFGKTQYFGPGTRLLVL.

This clonotype was recorded a few times. The V gene is TRBV4-3, the J gene TRBJ1-2, with unresolved D. This CDR3 contains 16 residues. Germline values: CDR1 LGHNA, CDR2 YSLEER. The ends were cut back, 1 base at V and 4 bases at J, with 16 bases in the middle. Written as DNA, the CDR3 is TGCGCCAGCAGCCAAGGAGGGATGGCCCGGGGCTATGGCTACACCTTC. Its protein product is CASSQGGMARGYGYTF.

Ten or more counts support this clonotype. The rearrangement links TRBV7-3 to TRBJ2-1; 16 nucleotides line up with TRBD2. This CDR3 has 19 residues. Trimming at V came to 2 bases and at J to 7 bases, leaving 11 bases not matched to a gene. The germline V gene has CDR1 SGHTA and CDR2 FQGTGA. CDR3 amino acids: CASSLRGTSGGAVGNEQFF. In DNA, the CDR3 is TGTGCCAGCAGCTTACGGGGGACTAGCGGGGGGGCAGTTGGGAATGAGCAGTTCTTC. The variable domain in full, with the rest retrieved from reference TRBV7-3 and TRBJ2-1, is GAGVSQTPSNKVTEKGKYVELRCDPISGHTALYWYRQSLGQGPEFLIYFQGTGAADDSGLPNDRFFAVRPEGSVSTLKIQRTERGDSAVYLCASSLRGTSGGAVGNEQFFGPGTRLTVL.

This clonotype was found many times. The chain joins TRBV19 to TRBJ1-5; 7 bases agree with TRBD1. The germline CDR1 and CDR2 sequences are LNHDA and SQIVND (reference sequence). CDR3 length: 16 residues. The V gene end was trimmed by 7 bases and the J gene end by 0 bases; junction bases not matched to a gene: 9. The CDR3: CASNPLGQYSNQPQHF. The CDR3, as DNA: TGTGCCAGTAACCCCCTGGGACAGTATAGCAATCAGCCCCAGCATTTT.

This clonotype came up many times. The chain employs TRBV7-2 and TRBJ1-1, with TRBD1 identical over 10 bases. The germline V gene encodes CDR1 SGHTA and CDR2 FQGNSA. This CDR3 contains 16 residues. V was pared by 4 bases and J by 4 bases, with 9 bases of the junction left unmatched. CDR3 sequence (DNA): TGTGCCAGCAGCTACCGACAGGGGGCGGGGAGCACTGAAGCTTTCTTT. It encodes CASSYRQGAGSTEAFF.

This clonotype was detected ten times or more. V and J are TRBV4-3 and TRBJ1-2; 12 bases are shared with TRBD1. The CDR3 covers 16 residues. The V segment lost 0 bases and the J segment 4 bases; nucleotides outside the gene matches: 3. Germline CDR1 and CDR2: LGHNA and YSLEER. In DNA form, the CDR3 reads TGCGCCAGCAGCCAAGATATGGGACAGGGGGCCTATGGCTACACCTTC. This translates into CASSQDMGQGAYGYTF.

This clonotype was detected ten times or more. The chain has TRBV7-2 and TRBJ1-6, with 8 bases matching TRBD1. The V gene end was trimmed by 4 bases and the J gene end by 8 bases; junction bases not matched to a gene: 4. The length of the CDR3 is 14 residues. Germline V gene sequence: CDR1 SGHTA, CDR2 FQGNSA. CDR3 sequence (DNA): TGTGCCAGCAGCTATCAGGGGGCGTATTCACCCCTCCACTTT. Translation gives CASSYQGAYSPLHF. Variable domain in full (rest from reference TRBV7-2 and TRBJ1-6): GAGVSQSPSNKVTEKGKDVELRCDPISGHTALYWYRQSLGQGLEFLIYFQGNSAPDKSGLPSDRFSAERTGGSVSTLTIQRTQQEDSAVYLCASSYQGAYSPLHFGNGTRLTVT.

This clonotype was seen repeatedly, ten times or more. V gene TRBV6-1 combines with J gene TRBJ2-6; the match to TRBD2 covers 10 bases. This CDR3 is built from 19 residues. Germline CDR1 MNHNS, CDR2 SASEGT. V dropped 3 bases and J dropped 3; count of bases not matched to a gene: 11. The CDR3 DNA reads as TGTGCCAGCAGTGATTATAGCGGGGGGCACCGATTTGGGGCCAACGTCCTGACTTTC. This encodes CASSDYSGGHRFGANVLTF.

Ten or more counts support this clonotype. The chain uses TRBV7-2 and TRBJ1-1, with D possibly being TRBD1 (6 bases). Trimming removed 5 bases at V and 7 bases at J, with 14 bases between. The CDR3 is made up of 13 amino acids. The V gene's germline CDR1 is SGHTA and CDR2 FQGNSA. CDR3 amino acids: CASSVRTAIEAFF. CDR3 nucleotides: TGTGCCAGCAGCGTTCGGACAGCTATTGAAGCTTTCTTT.

This clonotype has a count of ten or more. The CDR3 DNA is TGCGCCAGCAGCCCAGGCTTAGGGGGGACGTCTGGAAACACCATATATTTT. Translated, it gives CASSPGLGGTSGNTIYF. This chain links TRBV5-1 with TRBJ1-3; possible D gene TRBD1, 6 bases. Trimming took 4 bases from V and 1 from J, leaving 18 bases between them. The CDR3 totals 17 residues. The germline V gene encodes CDR1 SGHRS and CDR2 YFSETQ.

Many counts were recorded for this clonotype. The chain uses TRBV7-3 and TRBJ2-3; D gene ambiguous. V dropped 1 base and J dropped 5 bases, with 4 bases sitting between them. CDR1 is SGHTA, CDR2 FQGTGA, per germline. The CDR3 is made up of 12 amino acids. CDR3 nucleotides: TGTGCCAGCAGCTTAAAAGGAGATACGCAGTATTTT. This codes for CASSLKGDTQYF.

This clonotype was counted many times. The chain has TRBV7-9 and TRBJ2-1; D might be TRBD2 (7 bases). The CDR3 runs 16 residues. V was pared by 4 bases and J by 7 bases, with 20 bases between. Germline lookup yields CDR1 SEHNR and CDR2 FQNEAQ (reference sequence). As DNA, the CDR3 is TGTGCCAGCAGCTACGGACGCGGGGGCGCTTCTAATGAGCAGTTCTTC. Protein product: CASSYGRGGASNEQFF.

The chain uses TRBV24-1 and TRBJ1-2; D is unclear. Germline-derived CDR1 and CDR2 are KGHDR and SFDVKD. This CDR3 region has 22 residues. Trimming removed 0 bases from V and 4 bases from J, with 32 bases in between. The CDR3 loop reads CATSDLFGSLHSCRAPLYGYTF. The CDR3 coding sequence is TGTGCCACCAGTGATTTGTTTGGGTCCCTACACTCGTGCCGAGCCCCCCTCTATGGCTACACCTTC.

At least ten counts were recorded for this clonotype. The V gene is TRBV7-3, the J gene TRBJ1-2, with D possibly TRBD1 on 5 matching bases. V was pared by 5 bases and J by 7 bases, with 17 bases between. The germline V gene encodes CDR1 SGHTA and CDR2 FQGTGA. The CDR3 sequence is 14 residues long. Written as DNA, the CDR3 is TGTGCCAGCAGCAGTGGGACGAACTGGAGTGGCTACACCTTC. Its protein product is CASSSGTNWSGYTF.

This clonotype was counted many times. The gene calls are TRBV6-2 or TRBV6-3 and TRBJ2-1; 8 bases line up with TRBD2. The CDR3 contains 14 residues. The germline V gene has CDR1 MNHEY and CDR2 SVGEGT. The junction had 7 bases not matched to a gene; V was cut back by 4 bases and J by 8 bases. CDR3 sequence (DNA): TGTGCCAGCAGTTTAGCGGGGATACGGGATGAGCAGTTCTTC. Amino acids: CASSLAGIRDEQFF.

There are many counts of this clonotype. The rearrangement uses TRBV29-1 and TRBJ1-4; 7 bases map to TRBD1. The CDR3 is 14 amino acids. CDR1 and CDR2 (germline): SQVTM, ANQGSEA. V trimming: 6 bases; J trimming: 3 bases; junction bases outside the gene matches: 7. CDR3 protein: CSVMTGTANEKLFF. In DNA form, the CDR3 reads TGCAGCGTCATGACAGGGACGGCTAATGAAAAACTGTTTTTT.

This clonotype was found many times. This chain joins TRBV20-1 and TRBJ2-3; D not resolved. V lost 7 bases and J 1 base, leaving 12 bases between the germline ends. Germline CDR1 is DFQATT and CDR2 is SNEGSKA (reference sequence). This CDR3 contains 13 residues. CDR3 nucleotide sequence: TGCAGTGTATACTCAGCCGGCACAGATACGCAGTATTTT. Translated, it gives CSVYSAGTDTQYF.

This clonotype was detected ten times or more. The gene calls are TRBV7-2 and TRBJ2-3; perhaps TRBD2 as D (5 bases). This CDR3 is 14 amino acids long. V dropped 5 bases and J dropped 3 bases, with 12 bases sitting between them. The germline CDR1 and CDR2 sequences are SGHTA and FQGNSA. CDR3 region: CASSRTRATDTQYF. The CDR3, as DNA: TGTGCCAGCAGCCGAACTAGGGCAACAGATACGCAGTATTTT.

This clonotype was recorded at least ten times. The chain joins TRBV11-2 to TRBJ2-1; D uncertain. The V end lost 1 base, the J end lost 7 bases, and 17 bases lay between the germline ends. Germline assignment: CDR1 SGHAT and CDR2 FQNNGV. CDR3 size: 16 residues. The CDR3 is CASSLVRVGYGNEQFF. The CDR3 nucleotides are TGTGCCAGCAGCTTAGTACGGGTAGGATATGGGAATGAGCAGTTCTTC.

The table lists this clonotype with many counts. This chain joins TRBV29-1 and TRBJ2-1; 11 bases align to TRBD2. The CDR3 runs to 13 residues. V trimming: 6 bases; J trimming: 4 bases; junction bases outside the gene matches: 2. Germline loops: CDR1 SQVTM, CDR2 ANQGSEA. The CDR3 loop is CSVGTSGYNEQFF. CDR3 in DNA: TGCAGCGTAGGGACTAGCGGTTACAATGAGCAGTTCTTC.